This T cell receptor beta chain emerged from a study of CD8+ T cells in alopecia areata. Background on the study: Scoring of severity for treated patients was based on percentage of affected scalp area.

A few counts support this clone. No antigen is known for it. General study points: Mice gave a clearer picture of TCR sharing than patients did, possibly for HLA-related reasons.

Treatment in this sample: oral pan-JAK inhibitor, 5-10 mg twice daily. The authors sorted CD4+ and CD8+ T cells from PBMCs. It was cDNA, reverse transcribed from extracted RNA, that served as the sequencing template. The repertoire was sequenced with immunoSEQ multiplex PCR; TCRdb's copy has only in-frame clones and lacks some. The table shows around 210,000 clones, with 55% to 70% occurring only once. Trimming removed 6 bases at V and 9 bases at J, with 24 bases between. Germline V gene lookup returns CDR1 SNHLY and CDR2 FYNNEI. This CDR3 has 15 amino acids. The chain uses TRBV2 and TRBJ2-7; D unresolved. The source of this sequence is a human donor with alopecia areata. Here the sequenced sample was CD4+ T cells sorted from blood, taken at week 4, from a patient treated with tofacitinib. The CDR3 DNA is TGTGCCAGCAGCCTTGAACCCGGAAGCGCCAGAAGGCAGTACTTC. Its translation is CASSLEPGSARRQYF.